This T cell receptor beta chain was sequenced for a study of blood T cell repertoires in COVID-19. Trimming shortened V by 2 bases and J by 7 bases, and 9 bases separated the two germline ends. This CDR3 region has 13 residues. Germline CDR1 is MNHNS and CDR2 is SASEGT. Participant age was roughly 18 to 90 years, and participants resided in roughly 25 US areas. Participant-given clinical history determined each cohort assignment. Method: immunoSEQ multiplex PCR; TCRdb's copy keeps in-frame clones and lacks some. Of a few hundred thousand clones listed, 85% to 90% are singletons. The sample was PBMCs or T cells enriched from blood (not recorded which). The rearrangement links TRBV6-1 to TRBJ1-5, with D uncertain. The source is a woman between 18 and 30 years old with acute COVID-19. CDR3: CASSEILVQPQHF. CDR3 coding DNA: TGTGCCAGCAGTGAAATCCTCGTCCAGCCCCAGCATTTT.